This T cell receptor (beta chain) was sequenced for a study of blood T cell repertoires in COVID-19. Overall study: Italy, Spain and the United States were the sources of the convalescent and acute COVID-19 samples. In each case, the material was cDNA or gDNA derived from T cells, B-cell-depleted T cells, or PBMCs.

This clone was observed once. Methods used by the authors: Estimation of nucleated cell counts was performed using reference gene primer amplification. The repertoire was sequenced with immunoSEQ multiplex PCR; TCRdb's copy has only in-frame clones and lacks some. That table is the source of V, J and clone size, and D and trimming were worked out from the DNA. The sample records some 140,000 clones, roughly 81% being singletons. This receptor was obtained from a human donor in a cohort sampled during active COVID-19. Sequenced sample: peripheral blood.

The CDR3 DNA reads as TGTGCCAGCAGCTTAATAATACCCGGCGAGCAGTACTTC. Translated: CASSLIIPGEQYF. V and J are TRBV7-2 and TRBJ2-7, with D uncertain. Trimming cost V 2 bases and J 6 bases, with 11 bases left between them. Germline V CDR1 and CDR2: SGHTA, FQGNSA. The CDR3 is 13 residues long.